Listed here are 17 T cell receptor beta chains from one sample, sequenced in a study of early T cells in non-severe SARS-CoV-2 infection. TCRdb analysed the 5' RACE reads with MiXCR anew, one entry per CDR3 protein. The repertoire consists of 100,000 to 150,000 distinct CDR3 sequences, with 14% to 15% occurring once and the leading ten covering around a fifth. The sample comprised whole blood. These receptors all stem from an adult who was a healthcare worker with PCR-confirmed SARS-CoV-2 infection or an uninfected control (not recorded which).

The chain is built from TRBV5-8 and TRBJ2-2; D remains ambiguous. CDR1 is SGHTS, CDR2 YDEGEE, per germline. V was shortened by 2 bases and J by 0 bases, with 8 bases between the two germline ends. The CDR3 runs to 15 residues. The CDR3 region is CASSFLPANTGELFF. CDR3 bases: TGTGCCAGCAGCTTCCTCCCCGCGAACACCGGGGAGCTGTTTTTT.

This clonotype was observed a handful of times. The rearrangement uses TRBV29-1 and TRBJ1-2; 8 bases match TRBD1. CDR3 size: 12 residues. Germline CDR1 and CDR2: SQVTM and ANQGSEA. V was pared by 7 bases and J by 6 bases, with 7 bases of the junction left unmatched. This CDR3 is CSDSTGEDGYTF. CDR3 sequence (DNA): TGCAGCGACTCGACAGGGGAAGATGGCTACACCTTC.

V usage is TRBV6-1 and J usage is TRBJ2-1, with 7 bases that match TRBD2. CDR3 length equals 15 residues. V trimming: 7 bases; J trimming: 6 bases; junction bases outside the gene matches: 12. Germline V CDR1 and CDR2: MNHNS, SASEGT. The CDR3 loop is CASKREGGPANEQFF. Written as DNA, the CDR3 is TGTGCCAGCAAAAGGGAGGGCGGGCCAGCCAATGAGCAGTTCTTC.

This clonotype occurred a few times. This chain joins TRBV4-1 and TRBJ2-3; possible D gene TRBD2, 5 bases. Trimming removed 3 bases at V and 4 bases at J, with 14 bases between. This CDR3 is built from 15 residues. Germline loops: CDR1 MGHRA, CDR2 YSYEKL. In nucleotides, the CDR3 is TGCGCCAGCAGCCACGGCCTAGCTGGGGCAGATACGCAGTATTTT. Encoded protein: CASSHGLAGADTQYF.

This sequence joins TRBV6-1 and TRBJ1-1; D possibly corresponds to TRBD1 (6 bases). CDR1 and CDR2 (germline): MNHNS, SASEGT. This CDR3 is 16 amino acids long. Trimming cost V 7 bases and J 6 bases, with 24 bases left between them. The CDR3 region is CASITTGQRRAPEAFF. The CDR3 DNA is TGTGCCAGCATCACTACCGGACAGAGGCGGGCGCCTGAAGCTTTCTTT.

This clonotype was found a few times. The gene calls are TRBV12-3 or TRBV12-4 and TRBJ1-1; D uncertain. The CDR3 has 12 residues. Trimming took off 3 bases at V and 9 bases at J, with 11 bases between the two ends. The CDR3 DNA follows: TGTGCCAGCAGTTTGGGCGAGGCCCAAGCTTTCTTT. This gives the protein CASSLGEAQAFF.

This sequence joins TRBV5-8 and TRBJ1-1, with a possible D match to TRBD1 (6 bases). The CDR3 sequence is 14 residues long. CDR1 SGHTS and CDR2 YDEGEE come from the germline V gene. V shed 4 bases and J shed 4 bases, with 14 bases lying between them. CDR3 sequence reads: CASSTSWTVTEAFF. The CDR3 bases are TGTGCCAGCAGCACCTCCTGGACAGTCACTGAAGCTTTCTTT. Full variable domain (outside the CDR3, taken from reference TRBV5-8 and TRBJ1-1): EAGVTQSPTHLIKTRGQQATLRCSPISGHTSVYWYQQALGLGLQFLLWYDEGEERNRGNFPPRFSGRQFPNYSSELNVNALELEDSALYLCASSTSWTVTEAFFGQGTRLTVV.

In its sample, this clonotype was seen a few times. This sequence joins TRBV7-8 and TRBJ2-7; maybe TRBD2 (5 bases). CDR3 length: 17 residues. Germline V gene lookup returns CDR1 SGHVS and CDR2 FQNEAQ. Trimming cost V 0 bases and J 2 bases, with 17 bases left between them. In nucleotides, the CDR3 is TGTGCCAGCAGCTTAGCGGGCGGGCAGAACCTACCCTACGAGCAGTACTTC. Translation: CASSLAGGQNLPYEQYF.

The chain joins TRBV6-5 to TRBJ1-5, with a weak D call TRBD1 (5 bases). The CDR3 is 14 residues long. Germline loops: CDR1 MNHEY, CDR2 SVGAGI. Trimming cost V 0 bases and J 6 bases, with 9 bases left between them. The CDR3: CASSYSGAGQPQHF. The CDR3 nucleotides are TGTGCCAGCAGTTACTCTGGGGCAGGTCAGCCCCAGCATTTT.

This sequence joins TRBV19 and TRBJ2-7, with 7 bases aligning to TRBD2. Trimming took 5 bases from V and 0 from J; bases not matched to a gene: 4. CDR1 and CDR2 from the germline V gene are LNHDA and SQIVND (reference sequence). The CDR3 extends over 14 amino acids. CDR3 in amino acids: CASSEQRGSYEQYF. CDR3 nucleotides: TGTGCCAGTAGTGAACAGCGGGGCTCCTACGAGCAGTACTTC.

The chain couples TRBV15 to TRBJ1-2, with D unresolved. CDR1 and CDR2 (germline): LNHNV, YYDKDF (reference sequence). The V and J ends lost 1 base and 0 bases respectively, with 12 bases between them. The CDR3 is 16 residues long. The CDR3 DNA reads as TGTGCCACCAGCAGAGGAGGCCTGGGAGCTAACTATGGCTACACCTTC. Amino acid sequence: CATSRGGLGANYGYTF. Based on the CDR3 plus reference TRBV15 and TRBJ1-2, the full variable domain is DAMVIQNPRYQVTQFGKPVTLSCSQTLNHNVMYWYQQKSSQAPKLLFHYYDKDFNNEADTPDNFQSRRPNTSFCFLDIRSPGLGDTAMYLCATSRGGLGANYGYTFGSGTRLTVV.

This clonotype was observed at least ten times. V is TRBV27 and J is TRBJ2-1; tentative D call: TRBD2 (6 bases). The CDR3 length is 13 residues. Trimming stripped 5 bases from V and 7 bases from J, with 12 bases between. Germline CDR1 and CDR2: MNHEY and SMNVEV (reference sequence). Here the CDR3 reads CASSLGGGNEQFF. CDR3 nucleotide sequence: TGTGCCAGCAGTCTGGGAGGTGGGAATGAGCAGTTCTTC.

The rearrangement uses TRBV12-3 or TRBV12-4 and TRBJ2-5; no clear D. V was pared by 7 bases and J by 3 bases, with 12 bases between. The CDR3 spans 13 residues. In nucleotides, the CDR3 is TGTGCCAGCACGCGACTGCCAGAAGAGACCCAGTACTTC. Translated, it gives CASTRLPEETQYF.

This clonotype has a count of ten or more. The chain links TRBV2 to TRBJ2-5; no definite D call. The V end lost 5 bases, the J end lost 2 bases, and 3 bases lay between the germline ends. The CDR3 contains 11 residues. Germline loops: CDR1 SNHLY, CDR2 FYNNEI. The CDR3, as DNA: TGTGCCAGCAGTCAACAAGAGACCCAGTACTTC. Its translation is CASSQQETQYF.

This chain connects TRBV6-5 to TRBJ2-1; TRBD2 agrees at 8 bases. The CDR3 runs 15 residues. The germline V gene has CDR1 MNHEY and CDR2 SVGAGI. With V trimmed by 5 bases and J by 7 bases, 10 bases remained unmatched. CDR3 in DNA: TGTGCCAGCAGTCTCCCGGGGGGGCTAAGTAATGAGCAGTTCTTC. It encodes CASSLPGGLSNEQFF.

The J gene is TRBJ2-1, the V gene TRBV6-1; the D call may be TRBD1 or TRBD2 (5 bases each). V lost 0 bases and J lost 7, with 16 bases in between. The CDR3 consists of 16 residues. Germline values: CDR1 MNHNS, CDR2 SASEGT. The CDR3 reads CASSEAGDATGNEQFF. CDR3 nucleotide sequence: TGTGCCAGCAGTGAAGCGGGGGATGCTACCGGTAATGAGCAGTTCTTC.

This chain links TRBV5-1 with TRBJ2-3; D perhaps matches TRBD1 (6 bases). Germline CDR1 is SGHRS and CDR2 is YFSETQ. The V end was cut by 0 bases, the J end by 6 bases, with 14 bases between. The CDR3 runs to 15 residues. CDR3 DNA sequence: TGCGCCAGCAGCTTGGTTGGGGGCAATCCCGATACGCAGTATTTT. It translates to CASSLVGGNPDTQYF.